The clone carrying this T cell receptor beta chain was recorded at least ten times. The antigen is unknown. Every one of the donors was a healthy Caucasian. TCRdb reprocessed the 5' RACE reads with MiXCR, giving one entry per CDR3 protein. The data hold some 710,000 distinct CDR3 sequences, with 5.5% to 6.5% observed a single time. Trimming stripped 7 bases from V and 7 bases from J, with 16 bases between. The CDR3 is 13 amino acids. Germline lookup yields CDR1 MDHEN and CDR2 SYDVKM. This entry comes from a study of identical twins. Notes on the study in general: Conclusions leaned on cross-sectional statistical analysis and did not track the same donors over time.

The chain joins TRBV28 to TRBJ2-5; D is unclear. The sample consisted of naive T cells sorted from blood. The sequence was collected from a man in his late teens or twenties in good health. CDR3 amino acids: CASTRTLEGTQYF. The DNA for the CDR3 is TGTGCCAGCACTAGGACCCTCGAAGGGACCCAGTACTTC. Based on the CDR3 plus reference TRBV28 and TRBJ2-5, the full variable domain is DVKVTQSSRYLVKRTGEKVFLECVQDMDHENMFWYRQDPGLGLRLIYFSYDVKMKEKGDIPEGYSVSREKKERFSLILESASTNQTSMYLCASTRTLEGTQYFGPGTRLLVL.